This T cell receptor beta chain was recorded in a study of cytomegalovirus exposure and HLA in healthy donors. On this clone itself: Its target is unknown.

Broader study findings: Trimming of TCR beta V- and J-genes showed a link, identified in a later analysis, to a missense DCLRE1C variant.

Amplification used 60 Vbeta primers and 13 Jbeta primers. Profiled with immunoSEQ multiplex PCR; TCRdb holds only in-frame clones, not every one. Among 150,000 to 200,000 clones listed, about four fifths were seen once. The sequence was collected from a male donor in good health and CMV-seronegative. Specimen: PBMCs.

This chain's CDR3 is CASSPEGSGSFGYTF. In DNA, the CDR3 is TGTGCCAGCAGTCCCGAGGGTTCCGGTTCTTTTGGCTACACCTTC. The V gene is TRBV7-9, the J gene TRBJ1-2; D is unresolved. Germline loops: CDR1 SEHNR, CDR2 FQNEAQ (reference sequence). V lost 6 bases to trimming and J lost 7 bases, with 21 bases between them. CDR3 length: 15 residues.